This T cell receptor beta chain appears in the sequencing data of a study of blood T cells in healthy people across ages. For the second PCR, which ran for about 6 to 12 cycles, a sample-barcoded 5' primer and a J-beta primer mix were used. TCRdb redid the calling of the 5' RACE reads with MiXCR, one entry per CDR3 protein. The sample carries around 1,500,000 distinct CDR3 sequences, roughly 28% recorded once. The receptor's source is a woman between 25 and 40 years old in good health. The sample consisted of blood.

CDR3 in DNA: TGCGCCAGCAGCTCCGATGAGAGGAACACTGAAGCTTTCTTT. It specifies CASSSDERNTEAFF. The rearrangement uses TRBV5-1 and TRBJ1-1, with no clear D. Germline CDR1 SGHRS, CDR2 YFSETQ. There are 14 residues in the CDR3. Trimming shortened V by 3 bases and J by 1 base, and 10 bases separated the two germline ends.